This TCR beta chain is drawn from a study of identifying expanded T cells in peripheral blood. Healthy donors had no documented immune events, such as infections, while sampled. Study-level findings and limits: Two-week clone count variance significantly increased as total template count grew. Differentially abundant clones: about 1.3 between replicates, approximately 15 at about two weeks, under 25 at four.

Profiled with immunoSEQ multiplex PCR; TCRdb holds only in-frame clones, not every one. This sample has tens of thousands of clones, with 84% found just once. Germline-derived CDR1 and CDR2 are MNHEY and SMNVEV (reference sequence). The germline V and J ends were trimmed by 0 bases and 7 bases, with 16 bases remaining between them. The CDR3 is 15 residues long. Concerning this clone itself: Its antigen is still unknown.

J is TRBJ2-7 and V is TRBV27; D remains unclear. The specimen was blood. The clonotype comes from a person between 18 and 75 years old in good health. This chain's CDR3 is CASSLSPVTGWEQYF. DNA for the CDR3: TGTGCCAGCAGTTTATCCCCGGTAACTGGGTGGGAGCAGTACTTC.